This T cell receptor (beta chain) was retrieved from a study of regulatory T cells in long-lasting Graves disease (dated by TCRdb to the early 2020s). The study in broad terms: In the newly diagnosed Graves' disease group, patients had been taking antithyroid drugs for less than 3 months. Patients with persistent Graves' disease were compared with patients with newly diagnosed Graves' disease using TCR sequencing and RNA sequencing of peripheral blood. The study was conducted in China and was registered as a clinical trial. A total of around 35 samples were covered by TCR sequencing, comprising some 13 persistent and roughly 20 newly diagnosed Graves' disease patients.

From a lookup of the germline V gene (reference sequence), CDR1 and CDR2 are SEHNR and FQNEAQ. The CDR3 goes from the cysteine to the phenylalanine over 15 residues. Here the CDR3 DNA is all that survives: 45 bases in frame from base 1. A distance of 20 bases separates the germline ends of V and J, which lose 5 bases and 9 bases respectively. Libraries were built with multiplex PCR. Instrument on record: Illumina HiSeq 4000. TCR beta libraries were built with iRepertoire HTBI primers and Arm-PCR amplification of CDR3 regions. Gel purification was performed on PCR products prior to sequencing. Regarding the original processing steps: Gene usage analysis of CDR3 amino acid clonotypes relied on the roughly 60 TRBV and about 15 TRBJ segments identified across samples. Filtered high-quality paired reads were merged into contigs using COPE and FqMerger. Contigs were aligned with BLAST to IMGT TRBV, TRBD and TRBJ reference genes, and CDR3 was defined per IMGT. Any clonotype with a frequency above 0.1% was counted as a highly expanded clone. Shannon entropy served as the measure of repertoire diversity, while the Gini coefficient captured V-J evenness. A clonotype found in more than one individual was treated as public. TCRdb reanalyzed the raw reads on its own, using fastp at Q25 for trimming and MiXCR for clone calling, and kept in-frame beta chains. For every CDR3 protein sequence, its rows merge into one entry that carries the most common genes and DNA. None of the V and J calls come from the authors' own analysis; TCRdb made them. The sample table records under 800,000 distinct CDR3 sequences; about 16% of these occur just once. The ten top clones hold approximately 18% of the sample.

Reading the label with the study, this specimen's time point is: newly diagnosed GD, antithyroid drugs for less than 3 months. RNA was extracted from PBMCs in TRIzol for both TCR sequencing and RNA sequencing. The diagnosis of Graves' disease followed American Thyroid Association guidelines. Patients for the study were recruited at an endocrinology department in Xi'an, China. Each patient gave 7.5 to 10 milliliters of peripheral blood, collected in an EDTA anticoagulant tube. PBMCs were isolated by Ficoll Paque Plus density gradient separation without further T cell sorting. An Agilent 2100 Bioanalyzer and agarose gel were used to check RNA quality, and a NanoDrop 2000 was used to measure RNA concentration. Results the study describes overall, beyond this receptor: Preferential use of TRBV28, TRBJ1-2 and TRBJ2-5 was observed in persistent disease, whereas TRBV20-1 and TRBJ2-1 were favored in newly diagnosed disease. Sequencing and analysis were limited to the TCR beta chain. More public clonotypes were shared among persistent patients (2,741) than among newly diagnosed patients (roughly 960). Compared with newly diagnosed patients, patients with persistent Graves' disease had lower TCR Shannon entropy and fewer highly expanded clones, which suggests clonal expansion. The study examined only peripheral blood because the primary lesion, thyroid tissue, could not be accessed. The authors noted that the small sample size was a limitation that may lower accuracy.

Concerning this clonotype itself: Its antigen specificity is not known. The sample holds no much larger clone one base away, and base qualities are not on file.

The sample was also reused in another study, on T cells in Graves' hyperthyroidism and ophthalmopathy. The second study, in turn, reports: Stable Graves' hyperthyroidism was defined as no progression to ophthalmopathy during 18 months of follow-up. The hyperthyroidism patients were between 18 and 65 years old and newly diagnosed, with a disease duration of less than 2 months. Any patient with an uncontrolled infection, another autoimmune disease, pregnancy or lactation was excluded. Diagnoses relied on clinical symptoms, serum thyroxine and TRAb, thyroid ultrasound and orbital computed tomography. For the first round of RT-PCR on the TCR CDR3, the HTBI primer set was used together with the Qiagen OneStep RT-PCR kit. Blood samples also contained most of the expanded thyroid clonotypes (frequency above 0.001), which suggests that blood repertoires may reflect thyroid immune responses. A 13 V-J signature model separated ophthalmopathy from stable hyperthyroidism, with approximately 87% sensitivity and 81% to 83% specificity in cross-validation and 80%/75% in testing. During validation, the model predicted progression to ophthalmopathy a median of roughly six months ahead of onset, with around 65% sensitivity and roughly 75% specificity. To identify distinguishing TCR V-J signatures, a discovery cohort of 90 to 100 patients was used, comprising some 45 with Graves' ophthalmopathy and under 60 with stable Graves' hyperthyroidism. Prospective prediction of ophthalmopathy was tested in an independent validation cohort of approximately 19 hyperthyroidism patients and 17 patients who later progressed to ophthalmopathy. The 100 discovery patients were divided at random into training and test sets in a 7:3 ratio. In about 6 Graves' hyperthyroidism patients, the study also compared T-cell repertoires from thyroid tissue with T-cell repertoires from blood. After blood sampling, hyperthyroidism patients were treated with methimazole at a starting dose of 30 mg daily, and ophthalmopathy patients were treated with high-dose intravenous methylprednisolone. Libraries were constructed in a second round of multiplex PCR, after which size selection and purification were carried out. Libraries were sequenced paired-end with 100 bp reads on an Illumina HiSeq2000. Raw data were processed with SOAPnuke, discarding reads with adapters, uncalled bases, mean Phred below 15, or no exact constant-primer or identifier match. High-quality paired reads were merged with COPE v1.2.5, and unique nucleotide sequences were defined as clonotypes. MiTCR v1.1 was used to align the clonotypes against IMGT TRBV, TRBD and TRBJ reference segments. The analysis was restricted to V-J combinations with a frequency above 0.0001, which together covered 99% to 99.2% of the repertoires. The TCS score was defined as F50 (clonal expansion) divided by E x V (chaos), with BLOSUM62-based TCRdist calculated between CDR3 peptides within each V-J. Welch's t-statistics and random forest reduced 450 to 600 V-J features to roughly 13, which were used in a naive Bayes classifier (R e1071). Sample size was not statistically predetermined, and investigators were not blinded to group allocation. TCR Vbeta CDR3 sequencing of 120 to 150 peripheral blood samples (43 ophthalmopathy, around 80 hyperthyroidism and roughly 17 progressor patients) is reported in the paper.

The sequencing here drew on peripheral blood mononuclear cells (PBMCs), taken at new diagnosis, from a patient treated with antithyroid drugs. The chain joins TRBV7-9 to TRBJ1-5, with TRBD1 as a weak D call on 6 bases. The receptor was isolated from a woman aged 25 to 39 with Graves disease. Donor details come from another sample of the same person, matched by shared clones. The CDR3 has the sequence CASSPDAGEIRPQHF. The DNA sequence follows: TGTGCCAGCAGCCCCGACGCAGGGGAGATTAGGCCCCAGCATTTT. Extended through the reference TRBV7-9 and TRBJ1-5 proteins, this CDR3 yields the full variable domain: DTGVSQNPRHKITKRGQNVTFRCDPISEHNRLYWYRQTLGQGPEFLTYFQNEAQLEKSRLLSDRFSAERPKGSFSTLEIQRTEQGDSAMYLCASSPDAGEIRPQHFGDGTRLSIL.